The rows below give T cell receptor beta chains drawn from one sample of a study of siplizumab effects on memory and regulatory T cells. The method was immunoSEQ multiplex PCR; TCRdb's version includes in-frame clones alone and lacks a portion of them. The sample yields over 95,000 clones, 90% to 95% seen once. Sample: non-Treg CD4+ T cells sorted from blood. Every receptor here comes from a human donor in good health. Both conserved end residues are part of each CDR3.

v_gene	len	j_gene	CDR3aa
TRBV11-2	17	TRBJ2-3	CASSLRRTPTITDTQYF
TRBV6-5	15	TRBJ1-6	CASSLGQGFNSPLHF
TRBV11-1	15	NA	CASSLGGGATYEQYF
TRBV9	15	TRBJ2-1	CASSVGGGARVEQFF
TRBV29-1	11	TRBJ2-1	CSGQVYNEQFF
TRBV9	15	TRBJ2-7	CASSPRSIGIYEQYF
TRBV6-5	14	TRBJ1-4	CASRFQGQNEKLFF
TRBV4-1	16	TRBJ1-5	CASSQGGGRNNQPQHF
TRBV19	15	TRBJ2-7	CARLTGTGGVYEQYF
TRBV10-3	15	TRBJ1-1	CAIREWGQGDTEAFF
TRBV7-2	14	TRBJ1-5	CASSSDRHNQPQHF
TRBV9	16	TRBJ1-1	CASSAYDRVEWTEAFF
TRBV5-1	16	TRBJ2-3	CASSWTGGASADTQYF
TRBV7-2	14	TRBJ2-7	CASSAQPSSYEQYF
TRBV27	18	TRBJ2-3	CASSLSLIAGAPSDTQYF
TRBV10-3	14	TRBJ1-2	CAISEEAAVDGYTF
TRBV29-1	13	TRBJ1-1	CSVEGQGTTEAFF
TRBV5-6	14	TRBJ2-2	CASSDRGRVGELFF
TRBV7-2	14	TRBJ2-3	CASSDLAVTDTQYF
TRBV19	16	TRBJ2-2	CASSNSPGQGFGELFF
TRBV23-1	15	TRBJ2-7	CASSQSLRGPYEQYF
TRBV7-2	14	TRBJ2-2	CASSLLGNTGELFF
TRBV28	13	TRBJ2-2	CASRPQGVGELFF
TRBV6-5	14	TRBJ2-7	CASSHRTGPYEQYF
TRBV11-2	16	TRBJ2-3	CASSLVRGGPTDTQYF
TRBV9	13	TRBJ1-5	CASSVEGLGPQHF
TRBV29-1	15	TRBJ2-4	CSVQEGSVAKNIQYF
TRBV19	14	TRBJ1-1	CASSKVGGNTEAFF
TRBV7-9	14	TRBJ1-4	CASSSSRDGEKLFF